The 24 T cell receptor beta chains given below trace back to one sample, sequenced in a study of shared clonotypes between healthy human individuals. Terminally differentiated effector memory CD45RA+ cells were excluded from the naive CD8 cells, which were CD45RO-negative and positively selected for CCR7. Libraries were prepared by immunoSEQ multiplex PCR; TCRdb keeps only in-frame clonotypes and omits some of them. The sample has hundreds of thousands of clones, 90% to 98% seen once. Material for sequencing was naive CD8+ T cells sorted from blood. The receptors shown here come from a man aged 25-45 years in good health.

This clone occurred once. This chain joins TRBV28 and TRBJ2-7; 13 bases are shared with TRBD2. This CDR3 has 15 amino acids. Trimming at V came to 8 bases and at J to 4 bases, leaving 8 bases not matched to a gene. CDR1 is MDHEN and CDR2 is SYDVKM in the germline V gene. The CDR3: CASSEGLAGVYEQYF. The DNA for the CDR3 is TGTGCCAGCTCTGAAGGACTAGCGGGAGTATACGAGCAGTACTTC. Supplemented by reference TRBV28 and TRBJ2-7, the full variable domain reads DVKVTQSSRYLVKRTGEKVFLECVQDMDHENMFWYRQDPGLGLRLIYFSYDVKMKEKGDIPEGYSVSREKKERFSLILESASTNQTSMYLCASSEGLAGVYEQYFGPGTRLTVT.

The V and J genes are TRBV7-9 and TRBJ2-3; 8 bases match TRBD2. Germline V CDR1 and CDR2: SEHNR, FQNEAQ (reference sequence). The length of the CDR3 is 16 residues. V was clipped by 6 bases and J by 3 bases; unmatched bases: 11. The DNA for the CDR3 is TGTGCCAGCAGGGAGAGCGGGAGTGGAAGTACAGATACGCAGTATTTT. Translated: CASRESGSGSTDTQYF.

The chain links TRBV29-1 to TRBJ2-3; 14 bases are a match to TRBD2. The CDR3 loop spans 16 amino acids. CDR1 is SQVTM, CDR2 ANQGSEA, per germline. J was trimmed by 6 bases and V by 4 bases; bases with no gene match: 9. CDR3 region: CSVVSGTSGSDDTQYF. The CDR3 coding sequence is TGCAGCGTTGTAAGTGGGACTAGCGGGAGTGATGATACGCAGTATTTT.

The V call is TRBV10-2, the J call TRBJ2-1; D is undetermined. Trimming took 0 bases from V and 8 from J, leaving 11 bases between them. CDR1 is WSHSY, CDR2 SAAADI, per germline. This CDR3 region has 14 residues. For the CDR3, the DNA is TGCGCCAGCAGTGAGTCCCCGGGTATCTATGAGCAGTTCTTC. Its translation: CASSESPGIYEQFF.

CDR3 loop: CASGSPSDPTGELFF. The CDR3 DNA sequence: TGTGCCAGCGGAAGCCCCTCAGACCCCACCGGGGAGCTGTTTTTT. This chain connects TRBV11-2 to TRBJ2-2; D uncertain. The CDR3 consists of 15 residues. Trimming left V 8 bases short and J 4 bases short, with 17 bases between. Germline assignment: CDR1 SGHAT and CDR2 FQNNGV.

The CDR3 reads CASSLQRIITDTQYF. The CDR3 bases are TGTGCCAGCAGCTTACAGCGTATAATCACAGATACGCAGTATTTT. The chain joins TRBV13 to TRBJ2-3; D is unclear. The V gene lost 2 bases and the J gene lost 2 bases, with 11 bases spanning the gap. Germline V CDR1 and CDR2: PRHDT, FYEKMQ (reference sequence). This CDR3 has 15 amino acids.

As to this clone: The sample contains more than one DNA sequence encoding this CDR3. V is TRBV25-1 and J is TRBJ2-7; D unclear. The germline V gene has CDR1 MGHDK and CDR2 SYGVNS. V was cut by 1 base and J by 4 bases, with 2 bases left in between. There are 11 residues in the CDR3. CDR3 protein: CASSESYEQYF. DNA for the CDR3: TGTGCCAGCAGTGAATCGTACGAGCAGTACTTC.

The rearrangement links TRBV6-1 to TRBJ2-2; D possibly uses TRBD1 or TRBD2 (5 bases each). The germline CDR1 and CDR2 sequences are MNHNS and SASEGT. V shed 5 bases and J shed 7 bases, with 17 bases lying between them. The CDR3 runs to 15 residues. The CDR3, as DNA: TGTGCCAGCAGTAAAGAAGGGCCGGGGCTCGGGGAGCTGTTTTTT. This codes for CASSKEGPGLGELFF.

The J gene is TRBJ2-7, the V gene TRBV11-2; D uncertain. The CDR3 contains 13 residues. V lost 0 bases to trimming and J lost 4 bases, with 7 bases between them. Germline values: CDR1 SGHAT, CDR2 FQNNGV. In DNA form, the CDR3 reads TGTGCCAGCAGCTTAGATGCGGCGTACGAGCAGTACTTC. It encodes CASSLDAAYEQYF. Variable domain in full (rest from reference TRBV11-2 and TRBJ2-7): EAGVAQSPRYKIIEKRQSVAFWCNPISGHATLYWYQQILGQGPKLLIQFQNNGVVDDSQLPKDRFSAERLKGVDSTLKIQPAKLEDSAVYLCASSLDAAYEQYFGPGTRLTVT.

The CDR3 bases are TGCAGCGTGGGGGGGCTCGGAAACACCATATATTTT. This encodes CSVGGLGNTIYF. The rearrangement joins TRBV29-1 to TRBJ1-3; maybe TRBD1 (6 bases). The ends were cut back, 6 bases at V and 4 bases at J, with 10 bases in the middle. The length of the CDR3 is 12 residues. Germline V gives CDR1 SQVTM, CDR2 ANQGSEA.

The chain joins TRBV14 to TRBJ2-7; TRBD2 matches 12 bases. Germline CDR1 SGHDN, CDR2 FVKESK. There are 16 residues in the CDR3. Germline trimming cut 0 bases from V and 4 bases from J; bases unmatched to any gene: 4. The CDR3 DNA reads TGTGCCAGCAGCCAAGAGACTAGCGGGAGATTATACGAGCAGTACTTC. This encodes CASSQETSGRLYEQYF.

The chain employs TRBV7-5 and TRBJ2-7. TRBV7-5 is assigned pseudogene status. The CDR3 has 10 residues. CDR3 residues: CVRRLPEQYF. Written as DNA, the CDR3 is TGTGTCAGAAGGCTCCCCGAGCAGTACTTC.

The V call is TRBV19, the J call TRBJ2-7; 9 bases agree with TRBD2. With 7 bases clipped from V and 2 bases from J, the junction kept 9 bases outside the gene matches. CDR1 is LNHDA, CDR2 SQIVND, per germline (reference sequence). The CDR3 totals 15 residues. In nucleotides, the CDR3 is TGTGCCAGTACTGAGTCAGCGGGAGGTCCCTACGAGCAGTACTTC. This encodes CASTESAGGPYEQYF.

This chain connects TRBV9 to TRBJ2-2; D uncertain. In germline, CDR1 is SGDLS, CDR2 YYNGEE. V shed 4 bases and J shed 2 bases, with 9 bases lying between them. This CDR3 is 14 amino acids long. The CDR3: CASSLTLNTGELFF. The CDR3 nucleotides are TGTGCCAGCAGCCTCACCCTAAACACCGGGGAGCTGTTTTTT.

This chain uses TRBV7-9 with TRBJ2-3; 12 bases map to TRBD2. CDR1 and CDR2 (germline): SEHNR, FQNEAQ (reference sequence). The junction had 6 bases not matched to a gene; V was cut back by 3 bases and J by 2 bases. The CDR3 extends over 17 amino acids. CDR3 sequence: CASSFLTSGGLTDTQYF. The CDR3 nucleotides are TGTGCCAGCAGCTTTTTGACTAGCGGGGGACTCACAGATACGCAGTATTTT.

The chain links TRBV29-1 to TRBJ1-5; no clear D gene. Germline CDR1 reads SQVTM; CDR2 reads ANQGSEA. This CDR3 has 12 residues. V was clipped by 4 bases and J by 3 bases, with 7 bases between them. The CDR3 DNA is TGCAGCGTTGCCGAGTACAATCAGCCCCAGCATTTT. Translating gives CSVAEYNQPQHF.

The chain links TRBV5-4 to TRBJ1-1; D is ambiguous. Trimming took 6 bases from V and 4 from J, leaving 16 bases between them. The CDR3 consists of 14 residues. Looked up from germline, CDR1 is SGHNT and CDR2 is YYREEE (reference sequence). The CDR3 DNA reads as TGTGCCAGCACCCTAGCCGGGGAGTTCACTGAAGCTTTCTTT. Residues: CASTLAGEFTEAFF.

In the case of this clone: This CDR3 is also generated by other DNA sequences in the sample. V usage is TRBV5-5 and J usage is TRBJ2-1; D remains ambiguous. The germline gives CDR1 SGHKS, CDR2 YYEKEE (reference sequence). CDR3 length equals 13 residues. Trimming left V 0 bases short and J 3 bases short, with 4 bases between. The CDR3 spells CASSLGNYNEQFF. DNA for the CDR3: TGTGCCAGCAGCTTGGGGAACTACAATGAGCAGTTCTTC.

CDR3 coding DNA: TGCGCCAGCAGCCACGGGGTCGGCACAGATACGCAGTATTTT. Protein sequence: CASSHGVGTDTQYF. The chain uses TRBV4-3 and TRBJ2-3; D perhaps matches TRBD2 (5 bases). V dropped 3 bases and J dropped 1 base, with 8 bases sitting between them. CDR1 and CDR2 from the germline V gene are LGHNA and YSLEER. This CDR3 has 14 residues.

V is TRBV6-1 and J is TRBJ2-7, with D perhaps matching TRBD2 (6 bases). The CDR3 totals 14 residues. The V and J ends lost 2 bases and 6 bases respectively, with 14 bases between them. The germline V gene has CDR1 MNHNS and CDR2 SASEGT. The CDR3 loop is CASSESGAGSEQYF. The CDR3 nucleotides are TGTGCCAGCAGTGAAAGTGGGGCGGGGAGCGAGCAGTACTTC.

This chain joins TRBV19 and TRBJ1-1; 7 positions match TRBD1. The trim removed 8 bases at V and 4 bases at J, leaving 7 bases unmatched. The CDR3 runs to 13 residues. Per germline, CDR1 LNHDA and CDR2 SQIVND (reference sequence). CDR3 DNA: TGTGCCAGTTCTGCGAGGGGGCGCACTGAAGCTTTCTTT. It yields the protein CASSARGRTEAFF.

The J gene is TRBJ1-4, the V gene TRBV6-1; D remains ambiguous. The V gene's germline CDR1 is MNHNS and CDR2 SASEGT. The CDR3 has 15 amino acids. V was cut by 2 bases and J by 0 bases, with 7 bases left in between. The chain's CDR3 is CASSERLATNEKLFF. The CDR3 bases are TGTGCCAGCAGTGAACGTCTGGCAACTAATGAAAAACTGTTTTTT.

The CDR3 here is CASREKQLAGLGEQYF. The CDR3 DNA reads as TGTGCCAGCAGAGAAAAGCAACTAGCGGGATTAGGCGAGCAGTACTTC. The J gene is TRBJ2-7, the V gene TRBV6-1, with 10 nucleotides matching TRBD2. The CDR3 consists of 16 residues. V lost 6 bases and J lost 6; bases outside the gene matches: 14. Per the germline V gene, CDR1 is MNHNS and CDR2 is SASEGT.

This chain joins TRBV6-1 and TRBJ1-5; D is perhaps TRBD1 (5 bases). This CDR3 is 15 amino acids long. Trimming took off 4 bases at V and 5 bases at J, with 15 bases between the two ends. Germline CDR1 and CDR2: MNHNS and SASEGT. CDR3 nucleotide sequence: TGTGCCAGCAGTGCCCCGCCGGGGCTAGATCAGCCCCAGCATTTT. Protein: CASSAPPGLDQPQHF.